This TCR beta chain was recovered during a study of shared clonotypes between healthy human individuals. Study-wide findings and caveats: Shared across a few donors were around 5% of the naive CD4 clonotypes.

A remark on this clone: What it binds is unknown.

The method was immunoSEQ multiplex PCR; TCRdb's version includes in-frame clones alone and lacks a portion of them. Among under 150,000 clones listed, about 67% were seen once. The sequenced sample consisted of memory CD8+ T cells sorted from blood. Described subset: CD45RO+ cells pooled with CCR7-negative TemRA cells. The sequence was collected from a woman in her twenties or thirties in good health.

CDR3 residues: CASRGDRSWSGELFF. DNA of the CDR3: TGTGCCAGCAGAGGGGACAGGTCTTGGTCCGGGGAGCTGTTTTTT. The V call is TRBV28, the J call TRBJ2-2, with 8 bases identical to TRBD1. The germline CDR1 and CDR2 sequences are MDHEN and SYDVKM. The J segment lost 6 bases and the V segment lost 6 bases, leaving 9 bases of the junction unmatched. This CDR3 comprises 15 residues. Variable domain in full (rest from reference TRBV28 and TRBJ2-2): DVKVTQSSRYLVKRTGEKVFLECVQDMDHENMFWYRQDPGLGLRLIYFSYDVKMKEKGDIPEGYSVSREKKERFSLILESASTNQTSMYLCASRGDRSWSGELFFGEGSRLTVL.